A selection of T cell receptor beta chains follows, all from one sample in a study of T cell clones after liver transplantation. Produced via immunoSEQ multiplex PCR; TCRdb's table is partial and in-frame only. The data show 55,000 to 75,000 clones, roughly 92% seen once. The sequences come from CD4+ T cells from blood, collected approximately 27 months after liver transplant. These TCRs come from a human patient who received a liver transplant. Some of the T cells may derive from the graft donor. Both conserved end residues are trimmed from each CDR3. Each record gives: J gene, V gene, CDR3 protein.

TRBJ1-3	TRBV7-2	ASSLEFRLGTLGNTIY
TRBJ2-1	TRBV21-1	ASSKIRTDSDNEQF
TRBJ2-5	TRBV6-5	ASKQAPSRETQY
TRBJ1-3	TRBV5-1	ASSLDGARGNTIY
TRBJ2-7	TRBV27	ASSRPGGAEEQY
TRBJ2-3	TRBV23-1	ASSHLPGQTFTDTQY
TRBJ2-7	TRBV19	ASSLGQRYYEQY
TRBJ2-2	TRBV28	ASSLLSSGSTGELF
TRBJ1-5	TRBV7-8	ASSPGRGNQPQH
TRBJ2-6	TRBV9	ASSRGESGANVLT
TRBJ2-7	TRBV5-1	ASRWGALAGDSYEQY
TRBJ2-3	TRBV19	ASSIGQNTDTQY
TRBJ2-3	TRBV27	ASSTFRTDTQY
TRBJ1-3	TRBV6-5	ASSYSPGNTIY
TRBJ1-1	TRBV19	ASSTRVGGGNTEAF
TRBJ2-3	TRBV5-1	ASSLEGGPPDTQY
TRBJ2-5	TRBV5-1	ASSWRTTRETQY
TRBJ2-3	TRBV5-1	ASSRDSLYTDTQY
TRBJ2-7	TRBV19	ASSTSDGSYEQY
TRBJ2-1	TRBV10-3	AISEPIRNEQF
TRBJ1-4	TRBV4-2	ASSQDVGEGQGAALF
TRBJ2-3	TRBV5-4	ASSGRASGSSTDTQY
TRBJ2-1	TRBV7-8	ASSLGGLSGPYNEQF
TRBJ2-7	TRBV19	ASSLAGQGSYEQY
TRBJ1-2	TRBV5-4	ASSRGQRKDGYT